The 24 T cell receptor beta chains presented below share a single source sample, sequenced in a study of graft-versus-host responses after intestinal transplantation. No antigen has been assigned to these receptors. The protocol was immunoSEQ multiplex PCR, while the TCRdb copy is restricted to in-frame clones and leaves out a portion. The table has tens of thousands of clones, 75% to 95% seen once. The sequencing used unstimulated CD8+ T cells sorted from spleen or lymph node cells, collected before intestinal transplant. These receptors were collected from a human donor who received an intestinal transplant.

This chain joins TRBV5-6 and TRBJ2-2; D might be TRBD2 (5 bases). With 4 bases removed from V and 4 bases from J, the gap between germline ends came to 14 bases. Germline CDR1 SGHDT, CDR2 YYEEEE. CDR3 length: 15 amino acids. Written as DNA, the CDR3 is TGTGCCAGCAGCGGCCCGGACTGGGGCACCGGGGAGCTGTTTTTT. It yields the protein CASSGPDWGTGELFF.

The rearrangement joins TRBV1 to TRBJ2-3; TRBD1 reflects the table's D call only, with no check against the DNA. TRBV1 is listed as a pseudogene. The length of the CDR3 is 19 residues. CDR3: CTSSPRTLHGTGTQDTQYF. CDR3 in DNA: TGCACCAGCAGCCCGCGCACCCTACACGGGACAGGTACGCAGGATACGCAGTATTTT.

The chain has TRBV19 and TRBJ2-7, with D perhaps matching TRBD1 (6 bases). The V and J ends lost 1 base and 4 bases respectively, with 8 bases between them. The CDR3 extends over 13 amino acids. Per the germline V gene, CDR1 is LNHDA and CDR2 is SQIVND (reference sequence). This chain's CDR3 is CASSIGGLYEQYF. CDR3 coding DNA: TGTGCCAGTAGTATAGGGGGGCTGTACGAGCAGTACTTC.

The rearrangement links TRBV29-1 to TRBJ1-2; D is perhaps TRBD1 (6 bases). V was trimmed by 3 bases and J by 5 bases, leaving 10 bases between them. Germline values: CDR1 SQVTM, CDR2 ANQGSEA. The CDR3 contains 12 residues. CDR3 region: CSVDPQGYGYTF. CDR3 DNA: TGCAGCGTTGACCCCCAGGGGTATGGCTACACCTTC.

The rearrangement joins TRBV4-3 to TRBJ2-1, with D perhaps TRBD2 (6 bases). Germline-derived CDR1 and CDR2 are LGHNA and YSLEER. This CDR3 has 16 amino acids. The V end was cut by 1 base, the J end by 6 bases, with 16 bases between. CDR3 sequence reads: CASSQVGRDSVNEQFF. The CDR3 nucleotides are TGCGCCAGCAGCCAAGTTGGCAGGGACTCCGTCAATGAGCAGTTCTTC.

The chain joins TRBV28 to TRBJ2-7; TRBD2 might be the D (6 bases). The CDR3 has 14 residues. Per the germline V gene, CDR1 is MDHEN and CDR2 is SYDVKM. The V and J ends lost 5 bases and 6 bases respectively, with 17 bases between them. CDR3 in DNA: TGTGCCAGCAGTCCCCTAGGAGGGCCATTCGAGCAGTACTTC. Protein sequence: CASSPLGGPFEQYF.

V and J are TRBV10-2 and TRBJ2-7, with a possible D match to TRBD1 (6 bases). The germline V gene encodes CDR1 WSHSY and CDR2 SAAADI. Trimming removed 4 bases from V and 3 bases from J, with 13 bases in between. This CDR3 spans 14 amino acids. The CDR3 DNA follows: TGCGCCAGCAGTGCCGGGACACCAAGCTACGAGCAGTACTTC. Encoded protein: CASSAGTPSYEQYF.

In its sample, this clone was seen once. CDR3 in DNA: TGTGCCAGCAGCCACGCCGGGACAGGGGAAGATACGCAGTATTTT. Protein product: CASSHAGTGEDTQYF. The chain carries TRBV5-4 and TRBJ2-3; TRBD1 matches at 10 bases. Germline-derived CDR1 and CDR2 are SGHNT and YYREEE (reference sequence). The CDR3 length is 15 residues. Trimming took 4 bases from V and 5 from J; bases not matched to a gene: 7.

CDR3 region: CASSPQPGDTEAFF. The DNA of the CDR3 is TGCGCCAGCAGCCCCCAACCCGGAGACACTGAAGCTTTCTTT. The gene calls are TRBV4-1 and TRBJ1-1; D ambiguous. The V and J ends lost 4 bases and 3 bases respectively, with 12 bases between them. CDR1 is MGHRA, CDR2 YSYEKL, per germline. The CDR3 has 14 amino acids.

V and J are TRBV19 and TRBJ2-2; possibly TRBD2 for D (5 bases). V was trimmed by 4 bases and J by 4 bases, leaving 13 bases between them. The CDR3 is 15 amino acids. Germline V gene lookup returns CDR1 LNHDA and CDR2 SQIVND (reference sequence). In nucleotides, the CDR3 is TGTGCCAGTAGTAGCGGCGGGTGGGGCACCGGGGAGCTGTTTTTT. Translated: CASSSGGWGTGELFF.

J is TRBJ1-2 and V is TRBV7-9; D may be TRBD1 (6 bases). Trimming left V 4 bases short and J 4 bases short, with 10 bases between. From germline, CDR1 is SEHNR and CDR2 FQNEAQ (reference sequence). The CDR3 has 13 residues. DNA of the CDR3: TGTGCCAGCAGCTCGTGGACAGCCTATGGCTACACCTTC. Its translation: CASSSWTAYGYTF.

CDR3 region: CASTPDPGLSAYEQYF. In DNA form, the CDR3 reads TGTGCCAGCACCCCGGATCCGGGACTATCCGCCTACGAGCAGTACTTC. The chain joins TRBV28 to TRBJ2-7; 7 bases are a match to TRBD2. Germline values: CDR1 MDHEN, CDR2 SYDVKM. The CDR3 spans 16 residues. The V gene end was trimmed by 7 bases and the J gene end by 2 bases; junction bases not matched to a gene: 14.

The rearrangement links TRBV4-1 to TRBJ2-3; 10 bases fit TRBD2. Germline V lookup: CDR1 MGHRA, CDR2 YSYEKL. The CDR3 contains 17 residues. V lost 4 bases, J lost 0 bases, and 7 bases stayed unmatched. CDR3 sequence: CASSPDGTSASTDTQYF. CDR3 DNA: TGCGCCAGCAGCCCAGATGGGACTAGCGCTAGCACAGATACGCAGTATTTT.

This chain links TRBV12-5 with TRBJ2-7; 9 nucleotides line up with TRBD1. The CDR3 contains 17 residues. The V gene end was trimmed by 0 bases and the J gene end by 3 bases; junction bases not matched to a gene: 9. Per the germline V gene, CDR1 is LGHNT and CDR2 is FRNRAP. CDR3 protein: CASGLVRTGGKFYEQYF. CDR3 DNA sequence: TGTGCTAGTGGTTTGGTACGAACAGGGGGCAAATTCTACGAGCAGTACTTC. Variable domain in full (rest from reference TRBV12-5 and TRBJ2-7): DARVTQTPRHKVTEMGQEVTMRCQPILGHNTVFWYRQTMMQGLELLAYFRNRAPLDDSGMPKDRFSAEMPDATLATLKIQPSEPRDSAVYFCASGLVRTGGKFYEQYFGPGTRLTVT.

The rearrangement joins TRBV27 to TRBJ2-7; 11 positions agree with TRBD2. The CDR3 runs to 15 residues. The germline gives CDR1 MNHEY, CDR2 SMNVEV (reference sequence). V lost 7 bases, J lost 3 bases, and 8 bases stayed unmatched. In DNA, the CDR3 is TGTGCCAGCACGGACCGACTAGCGGGAAACTACGAGCAGTACTTC. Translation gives CASTDRLAGNYEQYF.

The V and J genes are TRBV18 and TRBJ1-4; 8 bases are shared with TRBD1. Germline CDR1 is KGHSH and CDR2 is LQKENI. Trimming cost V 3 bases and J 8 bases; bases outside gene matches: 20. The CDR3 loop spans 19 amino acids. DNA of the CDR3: TGTGCCAGCTCACCGGGGTTACAGGGACAGGCCGTTTTTCGCGAAAAACTGTTTTTT. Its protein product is CASSPGLQGQAVFREKLFF.

The CDR3 DNA reads TGTGCCAGCAGCGTTCTAGCCCTCGGGGAGACCCAGTACTTC. It is translated as CASSVLALGETQYF. The V gene is TRBV9, the J gene TRBJ2-5; D may be TRBD2 (5 bases). The length of the CDR3 is 14 residues. V was clipped by 2 bases and J by 5 bases, with 13 bases between them. Per germline, CDR1 SGDLS and CDR2 YYNGEE.

DNA for the CDR3: TGTGCCAGCAGCGTTAGCGGGGGGGCCTCGGGTGAGCAGTTCTTC. Translating it yields CASSVSGGASGEQFF. The chain joins TRBV9 to TRBJ2-1; 11 nucleotides line up with TRBD2. Germline V gene sequence: CDR1 SGDLS, CDR2 YYNGEE. J lost 9 bases, V lost 2 bases, and 7 bases had no gene match. This CDR3 has 15 residues.

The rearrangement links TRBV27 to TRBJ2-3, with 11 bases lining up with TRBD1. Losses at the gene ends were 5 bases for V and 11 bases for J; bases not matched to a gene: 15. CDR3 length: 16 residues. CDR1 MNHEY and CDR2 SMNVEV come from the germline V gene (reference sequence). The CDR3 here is CASSPSGDRGGWEQYF. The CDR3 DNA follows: TGTGCCAGCAGTCCCTCTGGGGACAGGGGGGGATGGGAGCAGTATTTT.

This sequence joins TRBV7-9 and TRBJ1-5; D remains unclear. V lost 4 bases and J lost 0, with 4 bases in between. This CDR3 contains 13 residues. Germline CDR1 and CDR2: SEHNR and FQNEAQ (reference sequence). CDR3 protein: CASSSYSNQPQHF. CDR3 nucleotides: TGTGCCAGCAGCTCTTATAGCAATCAGCCCCAGCATTTT.

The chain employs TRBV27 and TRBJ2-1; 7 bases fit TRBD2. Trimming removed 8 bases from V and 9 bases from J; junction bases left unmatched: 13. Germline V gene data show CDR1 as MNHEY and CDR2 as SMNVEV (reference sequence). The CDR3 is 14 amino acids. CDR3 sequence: CASLKGRERGEQFF. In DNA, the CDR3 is TGTGCCAGCCTTAAGGGGCGGGAGCGTGGTGAGCAGTTCTTC.

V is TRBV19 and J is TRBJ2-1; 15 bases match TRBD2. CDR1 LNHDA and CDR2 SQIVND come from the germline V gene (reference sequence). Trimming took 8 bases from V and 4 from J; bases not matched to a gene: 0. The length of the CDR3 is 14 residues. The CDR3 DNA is TGTGCCAGTGGACTAGCGGGGGGGTACAATGAGCAGTTCTTC. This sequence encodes CASGLAGGYNEQFF.

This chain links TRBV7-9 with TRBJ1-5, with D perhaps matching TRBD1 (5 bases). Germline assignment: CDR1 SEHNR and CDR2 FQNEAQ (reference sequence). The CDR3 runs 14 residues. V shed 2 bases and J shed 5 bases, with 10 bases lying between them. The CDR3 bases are TGTGCCAGCAGCTTAAAAGGGGTCGATCAGCCCCAGCATTTT. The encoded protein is CASSLKGVDQPQHF.

The CDR3 DNA sequence: TGTGCCAGCAGTGAATACCCGTCACCAGGGGGAGGTCGTGGCTACACCTTC. This sequence encodes CASSEYPSPGGGRGYTF. The chain uses TRBV2 and TRBJ1-2; 7 bases fit TRBD1. V was clipped by 2 bases and J by 7 bases; unmatched bases: 16. The germline CDR1 and CDR2 sequences are SNHLY and FYNNEI. This CDR3 region has 17 residues.